Below, 3 T cell receptor beta chains from the same sample are listed, as sequenced in a study of glioma-infiltrating T cells after dendritic cell vaccination. Method: immunoSEQ multiplex PCR; TCRdb's copy keeps in-frame clones and lacks some. The sample holds 75,000 to 100,000 clones, around three quarters seen once. This specimen was blood, taken before dendritic cell vaccination. All receptors come from a human donor with glioblastoma.

This clone occurred a few times. This sequence joins TRBV5-1 and TRBJ1-1; 7 bases fit TRBD1. There are 13 residues in the CDR3. V lost 7 bases and J lost 2; bases outside the gene matches: 5. Germline values: CDR1 SGHRS, CDR2 YFSETQ. This chain's CDR3 is CASGGTDNTEAFF. The CDR3 region has the DNA TGCGCCAGCGGTGGGACAGATAACACTGAAGCTTTCTTT.

In nucleotides, the CDR3 is TGTGCCAGCAGGGCGGCCTCCTACGAGCAGTACTTC. It translates to CASRAASYEQYF. The rearrangement links TRBV6-1 to TRBJ2-7; D ambiguous. The CDR3 consists of 12 residues. Germline V gene lookup returns CDR1 MNHNS and CDR2 SASEGT. V was cut by 6 bases and J by 0 bases, with 6 bases left in between.

This chain connects TRBV5-1 to TRBJ1-4; no clear D. This CDR3 contains 15 residues. Trimming left V 5 bases short and J 0 bases short, with 11 bases between. CDR1 SGHRS and CDR2 YFSETQ come from the germline V gene. The CDR3 bases are TGCGCCAGCAGGATCGCGCTTTCAACTAATGAAAAACTGTTTTTT. Translation gives CASRIALSTNEKLFF.